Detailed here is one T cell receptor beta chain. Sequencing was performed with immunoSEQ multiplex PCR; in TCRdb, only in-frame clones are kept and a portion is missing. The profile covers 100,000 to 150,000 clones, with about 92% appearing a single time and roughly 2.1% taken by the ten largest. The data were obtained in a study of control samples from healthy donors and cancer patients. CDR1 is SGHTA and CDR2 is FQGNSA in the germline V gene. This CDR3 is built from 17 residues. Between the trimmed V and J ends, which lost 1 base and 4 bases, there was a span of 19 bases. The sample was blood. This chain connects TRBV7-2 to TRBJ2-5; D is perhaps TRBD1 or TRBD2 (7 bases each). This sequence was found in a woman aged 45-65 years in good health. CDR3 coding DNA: TGTGCCAGCAGCTTAGGGGGAGGGGGCGCTTTGGGAGAGACCCAGTACTTC. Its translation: CASSLGGGGALGETQYF.